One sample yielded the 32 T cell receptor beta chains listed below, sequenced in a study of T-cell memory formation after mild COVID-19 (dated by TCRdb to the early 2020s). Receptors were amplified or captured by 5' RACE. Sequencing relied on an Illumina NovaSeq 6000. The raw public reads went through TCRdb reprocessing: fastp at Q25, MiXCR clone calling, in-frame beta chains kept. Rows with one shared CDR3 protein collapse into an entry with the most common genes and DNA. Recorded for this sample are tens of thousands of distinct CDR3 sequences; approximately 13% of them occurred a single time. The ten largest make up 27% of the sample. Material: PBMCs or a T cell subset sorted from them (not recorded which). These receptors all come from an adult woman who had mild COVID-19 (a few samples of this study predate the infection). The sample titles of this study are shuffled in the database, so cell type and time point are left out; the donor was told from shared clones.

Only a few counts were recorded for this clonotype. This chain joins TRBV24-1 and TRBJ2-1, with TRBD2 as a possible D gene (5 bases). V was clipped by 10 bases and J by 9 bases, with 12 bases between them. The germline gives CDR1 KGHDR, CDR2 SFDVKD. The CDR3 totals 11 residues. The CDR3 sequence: CATSVGSEQFF. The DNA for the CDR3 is TGTGCCACGTCGGTGGGGAGTGAGCAGTTCTTC.

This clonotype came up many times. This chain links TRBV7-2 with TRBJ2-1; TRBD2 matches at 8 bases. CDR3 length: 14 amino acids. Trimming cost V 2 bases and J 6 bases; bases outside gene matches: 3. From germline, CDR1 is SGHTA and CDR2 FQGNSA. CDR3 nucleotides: TGTGCCAGCAGCTTATTGCTAGCGGGCAATGAGCAGTTCTTC. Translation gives CASSLLLAGNEQFF.

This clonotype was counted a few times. CDR3 in amino acids: CASSLVPPSYNEQFF. The CDR3 DNA reads TGTGCCAGCAGCTTAGTACCGCCGTCCTACAATGAGCAGTTCTTC. The genes are TRBV7-9 and TRBJ2-1; D ambiguous. The germline CDR1 and CDR2 sequences are SEHNR and FQNEAQ (reference sequence). The ends were cut back, 1 base at V and 1 base at J, with 8 bases in the middle. This CDR3 spans 15 amino acids.

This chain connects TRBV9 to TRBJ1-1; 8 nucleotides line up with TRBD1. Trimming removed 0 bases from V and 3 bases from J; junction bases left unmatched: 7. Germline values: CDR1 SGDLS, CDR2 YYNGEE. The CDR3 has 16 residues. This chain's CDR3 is CASSVDDRGIHTEAFF. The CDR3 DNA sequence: TGTGCCAGCAGCGTAGACGACAGGGGCATCCACACTGAAGCTTTCTTT.

DNA for the CDR3: TGTGCCAGCAGCTCTACTATTCATGGCTACACCTTC. This gives the protein CASSSTIHGYTF. The V and J genes are TRBV12-3 or TRBV12-4 and TRBJ1-2; D is uncertain. This CDR3 region has 12 residues. The V and J ends lost 6 bases and 6 bases respectively, with 11 bases between them.

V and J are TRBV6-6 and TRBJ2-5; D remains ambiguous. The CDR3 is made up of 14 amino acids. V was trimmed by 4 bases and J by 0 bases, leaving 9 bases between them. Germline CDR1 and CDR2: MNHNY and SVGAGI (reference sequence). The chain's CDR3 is CASSLPEYQETQYF. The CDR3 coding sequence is TGTGCCAGCAGTTTGCCGGAGTACCAAGAGACCCAGTACTTC.

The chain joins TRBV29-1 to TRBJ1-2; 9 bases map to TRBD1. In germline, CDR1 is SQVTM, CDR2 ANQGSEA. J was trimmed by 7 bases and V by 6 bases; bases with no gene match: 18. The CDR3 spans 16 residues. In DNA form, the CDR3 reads TGCAGCGTCCCTAGGGTCCGGGACAGGGTATCGGGTGGCTACACCTTC. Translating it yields CSVPRVRDRVSGGYTF.

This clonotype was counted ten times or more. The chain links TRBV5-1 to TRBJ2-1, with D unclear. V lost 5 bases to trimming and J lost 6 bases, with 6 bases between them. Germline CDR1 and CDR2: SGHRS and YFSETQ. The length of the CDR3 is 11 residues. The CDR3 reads CASRSPNEQFF. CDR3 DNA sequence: TGCGCCAGCAGATCCCCCAATGAGCAGTTCTTC.

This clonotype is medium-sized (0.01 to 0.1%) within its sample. For the CDR3, the DNA is TGCAGTGCTAGAGATCTCAGGCGGGGGGAGGCAGATACGCAGTATTTT. Encoded protein: CSARDLRRGEADTQYF. The V and J genes are TRBV20-1 and TRBJ2-3, with 8 bases that match TRBD2. CDR3 length: 16 amino acids. Germline CDR1 reads DFQATT; CDR2 reads SNEGSKA (reference sequence). J lost 4 bases, V lost 0 bases, and 9 bases had no gene match.

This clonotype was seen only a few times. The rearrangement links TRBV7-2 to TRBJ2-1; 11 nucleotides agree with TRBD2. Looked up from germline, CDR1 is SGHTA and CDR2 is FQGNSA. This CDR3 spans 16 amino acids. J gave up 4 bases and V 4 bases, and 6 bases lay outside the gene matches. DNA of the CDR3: TGTGCCAGCAGCTCAAGACTAGCGGGGTTATACAATGAGCAGTTCTTC. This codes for CASSSRLAGLYNEQFF.

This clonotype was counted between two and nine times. CDR3 DNA: TGTGCCGGTTCACTTGGCTATGGCTACACCTTC. Encoded protein: CAGSLGYGYTF. The chain links TRBV30 to TRBJ1-2; unclear D gene. The germline V and J ends were trimmed by 8 bases and 4 bases, with 11 bases remaining between them. Germline V gives CDR1 GTSNPN, CDR2 SVGIG (reference sequence). The CDR3 length is 11 residues.

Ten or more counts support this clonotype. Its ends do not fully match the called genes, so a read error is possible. CDR3 DNA: TGTGCTAGCAGCTTAGAAGGGGGCAGTTGGACCGGGGAGCTGTTTTTT. Its translation is CASSLEGGSWTGELFF. This sequence joins TRBV7-7 and TRBJ2-2; 7 bases are a match to TRBD1. Germline-derived CDR1 and CDR2 are SSHAT and FNYEAQ (reference sequence). The CDR3 covers 16 residues.

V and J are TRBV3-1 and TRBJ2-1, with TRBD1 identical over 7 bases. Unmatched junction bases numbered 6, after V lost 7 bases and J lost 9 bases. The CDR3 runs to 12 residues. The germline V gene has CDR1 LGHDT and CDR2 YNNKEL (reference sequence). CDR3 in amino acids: CASTPYRGEQFF. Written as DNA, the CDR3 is TGTGCCAGCACCCCGTACAGGGGTGAGCAGTTCTTC.

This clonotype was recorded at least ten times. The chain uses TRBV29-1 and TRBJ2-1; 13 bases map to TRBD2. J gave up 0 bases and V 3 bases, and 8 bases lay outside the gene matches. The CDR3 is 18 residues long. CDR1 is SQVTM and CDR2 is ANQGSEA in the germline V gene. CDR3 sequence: CSVESTSGGPSSYNEQFF. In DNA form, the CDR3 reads TGCAGCGTTGAGTCGACTAGCGGGGGGCCGAGCTCCTACAATGAGCAGTTCTTC.

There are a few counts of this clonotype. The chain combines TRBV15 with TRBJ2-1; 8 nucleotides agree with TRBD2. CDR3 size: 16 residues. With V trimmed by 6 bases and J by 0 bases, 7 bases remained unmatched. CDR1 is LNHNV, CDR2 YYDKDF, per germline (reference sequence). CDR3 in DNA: TGTGCCACCAGAAACCATAGCGGGGCCTCCTACAATGAGCAGTTCTTC. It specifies CATRNHSGASYNEQFF.

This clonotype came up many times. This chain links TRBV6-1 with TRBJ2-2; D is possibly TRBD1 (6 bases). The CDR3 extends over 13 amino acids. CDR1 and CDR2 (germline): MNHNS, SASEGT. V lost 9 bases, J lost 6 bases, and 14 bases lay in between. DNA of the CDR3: TGTGCCAGTTCTACCAGGGGTTCCGGGGAGCTGTTTTTT. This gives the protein CASSTRGSGELFF.

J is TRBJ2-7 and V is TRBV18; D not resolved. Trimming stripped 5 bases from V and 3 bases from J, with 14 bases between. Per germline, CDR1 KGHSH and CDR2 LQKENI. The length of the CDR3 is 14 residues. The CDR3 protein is CASSTGPLNYEQYF. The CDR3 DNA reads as TGTGCCAGCTCAACCGGACCATTGAACTACGAGCAGTACTTC.

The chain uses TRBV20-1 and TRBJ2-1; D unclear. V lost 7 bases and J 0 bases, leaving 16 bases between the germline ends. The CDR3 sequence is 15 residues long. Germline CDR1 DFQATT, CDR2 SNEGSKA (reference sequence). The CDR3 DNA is TGCAGTGTCCAGCCGCGGCTAAGCTCCTACAATGAGCAGTTCTTC. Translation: CSVQPRLSSYNEQFF.

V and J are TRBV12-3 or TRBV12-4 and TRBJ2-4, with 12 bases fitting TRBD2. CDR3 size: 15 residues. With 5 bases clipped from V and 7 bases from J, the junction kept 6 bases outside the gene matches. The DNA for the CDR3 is TGTGCCAGCAGTCCCCCTACTAGCGGGGGGAACATTCAGTACTTC. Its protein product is CASSPPTSGGNIQYF.

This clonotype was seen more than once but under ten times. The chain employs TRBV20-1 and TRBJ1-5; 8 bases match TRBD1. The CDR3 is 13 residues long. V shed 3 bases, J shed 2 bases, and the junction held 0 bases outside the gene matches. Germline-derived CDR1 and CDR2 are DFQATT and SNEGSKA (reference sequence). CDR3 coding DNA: TGCAGTGCTAGGACAGGGGGCAATCAGCCCCAGCATTTT. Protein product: CSARTGGNQPQHF.

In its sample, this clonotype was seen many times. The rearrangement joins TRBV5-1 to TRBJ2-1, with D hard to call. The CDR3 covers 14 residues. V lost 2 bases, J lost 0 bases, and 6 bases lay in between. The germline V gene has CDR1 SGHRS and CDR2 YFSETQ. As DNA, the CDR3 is TGCGCCAGCAGCTTTCGGAGCTCCTACAATGAGCAGTTCTTC. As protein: CASSFRSSYNEQFF.

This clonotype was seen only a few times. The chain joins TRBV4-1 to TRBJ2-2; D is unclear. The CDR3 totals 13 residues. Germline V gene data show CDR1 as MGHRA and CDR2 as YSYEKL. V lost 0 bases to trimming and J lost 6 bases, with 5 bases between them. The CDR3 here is CASSQESAGELFF. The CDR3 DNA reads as TGCGCCAGCAGCCAAGAATCGGCCGGGGAGCTGTTTTTT.

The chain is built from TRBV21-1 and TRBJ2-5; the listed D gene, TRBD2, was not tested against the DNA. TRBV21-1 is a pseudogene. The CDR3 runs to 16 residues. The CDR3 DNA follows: TGTGCCAGCAGAAGGGGGCTAGCGGTCAAGGGGGAGACCCAGTACTTC. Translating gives CASRRGLAVKGETQYF.

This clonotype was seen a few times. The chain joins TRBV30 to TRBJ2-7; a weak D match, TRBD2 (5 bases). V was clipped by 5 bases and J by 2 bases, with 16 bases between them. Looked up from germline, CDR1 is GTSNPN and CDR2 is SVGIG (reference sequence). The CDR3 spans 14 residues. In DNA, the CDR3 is TGTGCCTGGGGACCCGGGGTCACACCCTACGAGCAGTACTTC. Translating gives CAWGPGVTPYEQYF.

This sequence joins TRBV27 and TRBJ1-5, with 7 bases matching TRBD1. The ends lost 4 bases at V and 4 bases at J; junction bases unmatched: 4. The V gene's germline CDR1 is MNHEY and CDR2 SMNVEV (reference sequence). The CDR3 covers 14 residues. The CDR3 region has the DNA TGTGCCAGCAGTTGGACAGGTCCTAATCAGCCCCAGCATTTT. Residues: CASSWTGPNQPQHF.

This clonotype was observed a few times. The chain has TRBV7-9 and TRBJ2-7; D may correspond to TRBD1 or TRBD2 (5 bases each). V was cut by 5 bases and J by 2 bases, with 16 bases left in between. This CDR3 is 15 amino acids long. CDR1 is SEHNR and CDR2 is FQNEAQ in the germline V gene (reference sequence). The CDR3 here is CASSPSGTVTYEQYF. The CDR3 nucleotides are TGTGCCAGCAGCCCGTCTGGGACGGTGACCTACGAGCAGTACTTC.

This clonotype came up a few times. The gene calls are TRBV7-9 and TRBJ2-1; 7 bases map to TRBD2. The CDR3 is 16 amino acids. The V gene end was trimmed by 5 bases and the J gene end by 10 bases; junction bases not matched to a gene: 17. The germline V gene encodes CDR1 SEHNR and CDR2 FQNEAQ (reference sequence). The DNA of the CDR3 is TGTGCCAGCAGCCGCCCCGGGACTATGCCCTCGGAGGAGCAGTTCTTC. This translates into CASSRPGTMPSEEQFF. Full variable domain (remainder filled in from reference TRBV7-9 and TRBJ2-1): DTGVSQNPRHKITKRGQNVTFRCDPISEHNRLYWYRQTLGQGPEFLTYFQNEAQLEKSRLLSDRFSAERPKGSFSTLEIQRTEQGDSAMYLCASSRPGTMPSEEQFFGPGTRLTVL.

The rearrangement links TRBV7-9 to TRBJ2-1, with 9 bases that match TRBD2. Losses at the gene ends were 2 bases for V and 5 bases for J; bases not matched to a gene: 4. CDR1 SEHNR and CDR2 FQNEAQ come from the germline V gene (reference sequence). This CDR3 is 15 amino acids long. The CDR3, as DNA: TGTGCCAGCAGCTTAATGCGGGGGGGAGACAATGAGCAGTTCTTC. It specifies CASSLMRGGDNEQFF. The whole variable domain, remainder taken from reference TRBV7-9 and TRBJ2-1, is DTGVSQNPRHKITKRGQNVTFRCDPISEHNRLYWYRQTLGQGPEFLTYFQNEAQLEKSRLLSDRFSAERPKGSFSTLEIQRTEQGDSAMYLCASSLMRGGDNEQFFGPGTRLTVL.

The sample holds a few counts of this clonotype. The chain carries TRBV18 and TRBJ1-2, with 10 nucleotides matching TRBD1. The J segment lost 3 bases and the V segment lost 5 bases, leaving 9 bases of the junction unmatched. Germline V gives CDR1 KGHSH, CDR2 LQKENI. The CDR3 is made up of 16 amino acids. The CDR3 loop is CASSFETGGFYYGYTF. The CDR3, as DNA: TGTGCCAGCTCATTCGAGACAGGGGGCTTTTACTATGGCTACACCTTC.

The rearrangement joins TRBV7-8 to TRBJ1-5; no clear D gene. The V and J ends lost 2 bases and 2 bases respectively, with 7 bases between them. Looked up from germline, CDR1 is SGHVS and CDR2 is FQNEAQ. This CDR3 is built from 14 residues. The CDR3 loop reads CASSLPGRNQPQHF. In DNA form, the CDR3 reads TGTGCCAGCAGCTTACCTGGCCGCAATCAGCCCCAGCATTTT.

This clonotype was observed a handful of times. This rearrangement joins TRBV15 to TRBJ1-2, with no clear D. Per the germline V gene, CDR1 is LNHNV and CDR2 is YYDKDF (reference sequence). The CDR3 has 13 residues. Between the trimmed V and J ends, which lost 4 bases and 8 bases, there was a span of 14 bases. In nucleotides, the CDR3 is TGTGCCACCAGCACCCCTCCCCTCCGAGGCTACACCTTC. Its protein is CATSTPPLRGYTF.

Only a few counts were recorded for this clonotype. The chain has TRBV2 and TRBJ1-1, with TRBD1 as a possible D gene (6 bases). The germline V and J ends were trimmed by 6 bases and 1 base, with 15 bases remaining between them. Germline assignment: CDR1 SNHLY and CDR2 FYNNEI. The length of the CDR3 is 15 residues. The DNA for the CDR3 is TGTGCCAGCAGGGAACCACAGACAGGGAACACTGAAGCTTTCTTT. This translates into CASREPQTGNTEAFF.